This entry lists 29 T cell receptor beta chains sequenced from one sample in a study of cytomegalovirus exposure and HLA in healthy donors. The data were produced by immunoSEQ multiplex PCR, yet TCRdb's version contains in-frame clones alone and is incomplete. The data show approximately 90,000 clones, approximately 95% seen once. Sequencing was done on a sample of PBMCs. These receptors came from a woman in her twenties or thirties in good health and CMV-seropositive.

This sequence joins TRBV15 and TRBJ2-3, with TRBD1 identical over 9 bases. The junction had 9 bases not matched to a gene; V was cut back by 8 bases and J by 0 bases. The CDR3 has 16 amino acids. The germline gives CDR1 LNHNV, CDR2 YYDKDF (reference sequence). CDR3 nucleotides: TGTGCCACCGGACAGGGGAGGTCTCTAAGCACAGATACGCAGTATTTT. Translation gives CATGQGRSLSTDTQYF.

The J gene is TRBJ2-7, the V gene TRBV28, with D perhaps TRBD1 (5 bases). The CDR3 has 14 amino acids. Between the trimmed V and J ends, which lost 10 bases and 3 bases, there was a span of 19 bases. Germline assignment: CDR1 MDHEN and CDR2 SYDVKM. The CDR3 bases are TGTGCCACCCACATCCGGCAGGGTGTCTACGAGCAGTACTTC. It specifies CATHIRQGVYEQYF.

The chain links TRBV5-6 to TRBJ1-2; possible D gene TRBD1, 6 bases. Trimming shortened V by 5 bases and J by 5 bases, and 19 bases separated the two germline ends. There are 15 residues in the CDR3. CDR1 is SGHDT, CDR2 YYEEEE, per germline. The CDR3 is CASSLTRTDLYGYTF. The DNA for the CDR3 is TGTGCCAGCAGTCTGACGCGGACAGACCTTTATGGCTACACCTTC.

The genes are TRBV19 and TRBJ2-7, with D maybe TRBD1 (5 bases). The CDR3 spans 13 residues. Germline CDR1 is LNHDA and CDR2 is SQIVND (reference sequence). Trimming shortened V by 5 bases and J by 4 bases, and 12 bases separated the two germline ends. CDR3 bases: TGTGCCAGTAGTCTGCAGGGTACGTACGAGCAGTACTTC. Translated, it gives CASSLQGTYEQYF.

The rearrangement joins TRBV28 to TRBJ2-2; TRBD1 agrees at 7 bases. The CDR3 totals 15 residues. J was trimmed by 5 bases and V by 8 bases; bases with no gene match: 11. Germline V gene data show CDR1 as MDHEN and CDR2 as SYDVKM. The CDR3 region has the DNA TGTGCCAGCTCACAGGGGACAGTGGGTACCGGGGAGCTGTTTTTT. Amino acid sequence: CASSQGTVGTGELFF.

In this sample, this clone turned up once. The chain employs TRBV6-6 and TRBJ2-1; tentative D call: TRBD2 (6 bases). This CDR3 is built from 14 residues. With 5 bases removed from V and 4 bases from J, the gap between germline ends came to 12 bases. Germline V gene data show CDR1 as MNHNY and CDR2 as SVGAGI (reference sequence). The CDR3 nucleotides are TGTGCCAGCAGTCCCCGGGACTGGTACAATGAGCAGTTCTTC. Translated: CASSPRDWYNEQFF.

The rearrangement uses TRBV28 and TRBJ2-5, with 7 nucleotides matching TRBD2. V was pared by 6 bases and J by 6 bases, with 10 bases of the junction left unmatched. The CDR3 has 14 residues. CDR1 and CDR2 from the germline V gene are MDHEN and SYDVKM. The CDR3 DNA sequence: TGTGCCAGCAGAGGGGAGGGAGGCGGAAAGACCCAGTACTTC. Its protein product is CASRGEGGGKTQYF.

The V and J genes are TRBV10-3 and TRBJ2-5; 8 nucleotides line up with TRBD2. The J call could be wrong; TRBJ2-7 is a better fit for the DNA end. The CDR3 length is 17 residues. The germline CDR1 and CDR2 sequences are ENHRY and SYGVKD. CDR3 residues: CAKTSGTSSTLTYEQYF. The CDR3 region has the DNA TGTGCCAAAACTAGCGGTACCTCCTCTACATTGACCTACGAGCAGTACTTC.

This chain joins TRBV9 and TRBJ2-7; 7 bases map to TRBD2. The CDR3 contains 15 residues. Trimming took 0 bases from V and 2 from J; bases not matched to a gene: 5. Germline CDR1 SGDLS, CDR2 YYNGEE. The DNA of the CDR3 is TGTGCCAGCAGCGTAGAAGGGAGCGGGGCCTACGAGCAGTACTTC. The encoded protein is CASSVEGSGAYEQYF.

The V call is TRBV5-6, the J call TRBJ2-1; 7 bases match TRBD2. V was pared by 4 bases and J by 5 bases, with 9 bases of the junction left unmatched. Germline loops: CDR1 SGHDT, CDR2 YYEEEE. The CDR3 is 15 residues long. The CDR3 DNA reads TGTGCCAGCAGCCCAGATCTAGCGGAAAACAATGAGCAGTTCTTC. Encoded protein: CASSPDLAENNEQFF.

The chain employs TRBV5-1 and TRBJ2-4, with D perhaps matching TRBD2 (5 bases). Germline values: CDR1 SGHRS, CDR2 YFSETQ. The CDR3 is made up of 14 amino acids. V was trimmed by 4 bases and J by 2 bases, leaving 10 bases between them. The CDR3 coding sequence is TGCGCCAGCAGCCCTACGGGGACCAAAAACATTCAGTACTTC. It translates to CASSPTGTKNIQYF.

CDR3 loop: CASSAWAGDFQETQYF. The CDR3 DNA is TGTGCCAGCAGCGCGTGGGCGGGGGACTTCCAAGAGACCCAGTACTTC. The V call is TRBV9, the J call TRBJ2-5; 7 bases align to TRBD2. Germline trimming cut 3 bases from V and 1 base from J; bases unmatched to any gene: 9. This CDR3 region has 16 residues. Per germline, CDR1 SGDLS and CDR2 YYNGEE.

The chain employs TRBV10-3 and TRBJ2-5; D ambiguous. The CDR3 runs to 13 residues. Trimming stripped 7 bases from V and 5 bases from J, with 14 bases between. Germline loops: CDR1 ENHRY, CDR2 SYGVKD. The CDR3, as DNA: TGTGCCATCAAACCGGCCTTCAGGGAGACCCAGTACTTC. This encodes CAIKPAFRETQYF.

The chain carries TRBV27 and TRBJ1-4; TRBD1 might be the D (5 bases). V was cut by 6 bases and J by 7 bases, with 9 bases left in between. This CDR3 has 12 amino acids. The germline CDR1 and CDR2 sequences are MNHEY and SMNVEV (reference sequence). CDR3 nucleotide sequence: TGTGCCAGCAGGGGGGGGAGTGAAAAACTGTTTTTT. It translates to CASRGGSEKLFF. The variable domain in full, with the rest retrieved from reference TRBV27 and TRBJ1-4, is EAQVTQNPRYLITVTGKKLTVTCSQNMNHEYMSWYRQDPGLGLRQIYYSMNVEVTDKGDVPEGYKVSRKEKRNFPLILESPSPNQTSLYFCASRGGSEKLFFGSGTQLSVL.

The chain couples TRBV11-2 to TRBJ2-5; 14 bases are a match to TRBD2. The CDR3 is 19 amino acids. Germline CDR1 and CDR2: SGHAT and FQNNGV. V shed 5 bases, J shed 3 bases, and the junction held 14 bases outside the gene matches. The CDR3 is CASSPPAPPGLAGEETQYF. Written as DNA, the CDR3 is TGTGCCAGCAGCCCCCCCGCCCCGCCGGGACTAGCGGGAGAAGAGACCCAGTACTTC.

The chain is built from TRBV27 and TRBJ2-7; 7 nucleotides agree with TRBD1. The CDR3 is made up of 14 amino acids. Germline V CDR1 and CDR2: MNHEY, SMNVEV (reference sequence). The V and J ends lost 2 bases and 2 bases, in that order; junction bases with no gene match: 3. This CDR3 is CASSLGQGAYEQYF. The DNA of the CDR3 is TGTGCCAGCAGTTTAGGGCAGGGGGCCTACGAGCAGTACTTC.

The V call is TRBV2, the J call TRBJ1-1; weak D call: TRBD1 (5 bases). V shed 6 bases and J shed 6 bases, with 14 bases lying between them. Per germline, CDR1 SNHLY and CDR2 FYNNEI. This CDR3 spans 13 amino acids. The CDR3 DNA reads TGTGCCAGCAGGGACACCTCCCCCGCTGAAGCTTTCTTT. It codes for CASRDTSPAEAFF.

The chain has TRBV11-2 and TRBJ2-7; 9 bases fit TRBD2. Germline V gene sequence: CDR1 SGHAT, CDR2 FQNNGV. V lost 1 base to trimming and J lost 0 bases; unmatched junction nucleotides: 13. The CDR3 runs 19 residues. CDR3 region: CASSLVGGDSGSSSYEQYF. The CDR3 DNA is TGTGCCAGCAGCTTAGTAGGGGGTGATAGCGGGAGTTCCTCCTACGAGCAGTACTTC.

This chain uses TRBV9 with TRBJ2-7, with D possibly being TRBD2 (6 bases). Germline CDR1 is SGDLS and CDR2 is YYNGEE. The length of the CDR3 is 13 residues. The V and J ends lost 2 bases and 6 bases respectively, with 12 bases between them. The DNA for the CDR3 is TGTGCCAGCAGCGTCCGGGACTTCTCCGAGCAGTACTTC. This encodes CASSVRDFSEQYF.

V gene TRBV30 combines with J gene TRBJ1-2, with 9 bases identical to TRBD1. V trimming: 3 bases; J trimming: 4 bases; junction bases outside the gene matches: 6. Germline CDR1 and CDR2: GTSNPN and SVGIG (reference sequence). This CDR3 has 14 amino acids. DNA of the CDR3: TGTGCCTGGAGGCAGGGACAGGGTGTCTATGGCTACACCTTC. As protein: CAWRQGQGVYGYTF.

The chain links TRBV5-1 to TRBJ1-5; D unclear. Germline-derived CDR1 and CDR2 are SGHRS and YFSETQ. V lost 4 bases and J lost 6, with 17 bases in between. The length of the CDR3 is 15 residues. In nucleotides, the CDR3 is TGCGCCAGCAGCCCGGAGCCTCGGGCGGGTCAGCCCCAGCATTTT. Translated: CASSPEPRAGQPQHF.

The rearrangement joins TRBV11-2 to TRBJ2-1; 8 bases are shared with TRBD2. The J segment lost 7 bases and the V segment lost 8 bases, leaving 16 bases of the junction unmatched. The CDR3 totals 16 residues. The germline CDR1 and CDR2 sequences are SGHAT and FQNNGV. The CDR3 DNA is TGTGCCAGCGGAAAAAGAGGGGCAGCGGGAGTGAATGAGCAGTTCTTC. Translation gives CASGKRGAAGVNEQFF.

The rearrangement links TRBV4-2 to TRBJ2-1; 9 positions agree with TRBD2. The trim removed 0 bases at V and 12 bases at J, leaving 15 bases unmatched. This CDR3 is 17 amino acids long. CDR1 and CDR2 from the germline V gene are LGHNA and YNFKEQ. The CDR3, as DNA: TGTGCCAGCAGCCAAGAGGGGATCTTAGCGGGAGTCACCCGGCAGTTCTTC. This sequence encodes CASSQEGILAGVTRQFF.

The chain joins TRBV6-1 to TRBJ2-1, with 10 nucleotides matching TRBD2. The CDR3 covers 14 residues. Germline assignment: CDR1 MNHNS and CDR2 SASEGT. The V gene end was trimmed by 6 bases and the J gene end by 7 bases; junction bases not matched to a gene: 6. CDR3 loop: CASRSGSGRNEQFF. In DNA form, the CDR3 reads TGTGCCAGCAGGAGTGGTAGCGGGAGGAATGAGCAGTTCTTC.

This clone was counted once. The chain employs TRBV2 and TRBJ1-2; 10 bases are a match to TRBD1. Germline-derived CDR1 and CDR2 are SNHLY and FYNNEI. The CDR3 runs 17 residues. V shed 5 bases, J shed 7 bases, and the junction held 16 bases outside the gene matches. The CDR3 DNA sequence: TGTGCCAGCAGTCCGGGACAGGGGCACTACGCACTAGGTGGCTACACCTTC. Its translation is CASSPGQGHYALGGYTF.

Only a few counts were recorded for this clone. The V and J genes are TRBV7-2 and TRBJ1-4; D is possibly TRBD1 (6 bases). The germline gives CDR1 SGHTA, CDR2 FQGNSA. The ends were cut back, 5 bases at V and 8 bases at J, with 18 bases in the middle. This CDR3 contains 15 residues. The CDR3 region has the DNA TGTGCCAGCAGCCCAAGGGGGGGCGTGAGAGAAAAACTGTTTTTT. This translates into CASSPRGGVREKLFF.

The J gene is TRBJ2-3, the V gene TRBV7-9; D is ambiguous. This CDR3 contains 14 residues. Looked up from germline, CDR1 is SEHNR and CDR2 is FQNEAQ (reference sequence). V lost 2 bases and J 1 base, leaving 7 bases between the germline ends. CDR3 in amino acids: CASSLLSRTDTQYF. Written as DNA, the CDR3 is TGTGCCAGCAGCTTACTCTCCCGCACAGATACGCAGTATTTT.

The chain carries TRBV7-6 and TRBJ2-4; D might be TRBD2 (6 bases). The V end was cut by 3 bases, the J end by 4 bases, with 13 bases between. The CDR3 totals 15 residues. Germline V lookup: CDR1 SGHVS, CDR2 FNYEAQ. CDR3: CASSLEGGPKNIQYF. CDR3 coding DNA: TGTGCCAGCAGCTTGGAGGGCGGACCGAAAAACATTCAGTACTTC.

This rearrangement joins TRBV19 to TRBJ1-4; no definite D call. V gave up 8 bases and J gave up 8 bases, with 15 bases separating them. Germline V gene sequence: CDR1 LNHDA, CDR2 SQIVND (reference sequence). CDR3 size: 13 residues. In DNA form, the CDR3 reads TGTGCCAGTGGGCCGGGAGCTTCGGAAAAACTGTTTTTT. Translated, it gives CASGPGASEKLFF.